This T cell receptor beta chain came from a study of vaccination and CD4 T cells after COVID-19. Treatment of the sample: roughly 10-day PBMC culture with coronavirus spike peptide pools or control peptides (ViraFEST assay). This clonotype was picked up a small number of times. The antigen is undetermined. CDR1 and CDR2 from the germline V gene are KGHDR and SFDVKD. This CDR3 region has 16 residues. V lost 4 bases, J lost 5 bases, and 16 bases lay in between. An Oncomine TCR Beta short-read assay was used to sequence the DNA from cultured CD4+ T cells. One entry per CDR3 protein results from TCRdb running MiXCR on the PCR reads. The sample has over 15,000 distinct CDR3 sequences, 30% to 40% seen once.

The chain combines TRBV24-1 with TRBJ2-2, with a possible D match to TRBD1 (6 bases). The TCR originated in a human donor with COVID-19. Sequenced input: cultured CD4+ T cells from blood. The DNA of the CDR3 is TGTGCCACCAGTGACGTCGTGGGGACACCTACCGGGGAGCTGTTTTTT. This gives the protein CATSDVVGTPTGELFF.